Below are 4 T cell receptor beta chains sequenced from a single sample in a study of CD8 T cells in Susac syndrome. An amount of RNA that ranged from 0.5 to 1 ug was reverse transcribed with random hexamers. Using its own MiXCR run on the immunoSEQ multiplex PCR reads, TCRdb lists one record per CDR3 protein. This sample yields over 300,000 distinct CDR3 sequences, of which around 90% are seen a single time; approximately 0.065% belongs to the top ten. Sequences were obtained from CD4+ T cells from PBMCs. The receptors were gathered from a human donor with multiple sclerosis.

The genes are TRBV5-1 and TRBJ2-1; 8 bases map to TRBD1. V was pared by 4 bases and J by 3 bases, with 6 bases of the junction left unmatched. This CDR3 has 15 residues. Germline lookup yields CDR1 SGHRS and CDR2 YFSETQ. CDR3 nucleotides: TGCGCCAGCAGCCCGGGACAGGTTGACTACAATGAGCAGTTCTTC. Residues: CASSPGQVDYNEQFF.

The chain carries TRBV20-1 and TRBJ1-2; 8 nucleotides match TRBD1. V trimming: 5 bases; J trimming: 3 bases; junction bases outside the gene matches: 8. Germline V gene sequence: CDR1 DFQATT, CDR2 SNEGSKA (reference sequence). The CDR3 sequence is 14 residues long. CDR3 residues: CSAPRTGWDYGYTF. For the CDR3, the DNA is TGCAGTGCTCCTCGGACAGGGTGGGACTATGGCTACACCTTC.

This clonotype was recorded a few times. The genes are TRBV27 and TRBJ2-2; no firm D call. CDR1 and CDR2 from the germline V gene are MNHEY and SMNVEV (reference sequence). The CDR3 is 12 amino acids. V lost 5 bases, J lost 6 bases, and 7 bases lay in between. CDR3: CASSLRAGELFF. CDR3 coding DNA: TGTGCCAGCAGTCTCCGGGCCGGGGAGCTGTTTTTT.

The count of this clonotype is one. The V and J genes are TRBV2 and TRBJ1-2; possibly TRBD1 for D (6 bases). V was cut by 6 bases and J by 4 bases, with 15 bases left in between. This CDR3 is built from 14 residues. Germline-derived CDR1 and CDR2 are SNHLY and FYNNEI. The CDR3 is CASSYRERGYGYTF. DNA of the CDR3: TGTGCCAGCAGCTACAGGGAACGAGGCTATGGCTACACCTTC.